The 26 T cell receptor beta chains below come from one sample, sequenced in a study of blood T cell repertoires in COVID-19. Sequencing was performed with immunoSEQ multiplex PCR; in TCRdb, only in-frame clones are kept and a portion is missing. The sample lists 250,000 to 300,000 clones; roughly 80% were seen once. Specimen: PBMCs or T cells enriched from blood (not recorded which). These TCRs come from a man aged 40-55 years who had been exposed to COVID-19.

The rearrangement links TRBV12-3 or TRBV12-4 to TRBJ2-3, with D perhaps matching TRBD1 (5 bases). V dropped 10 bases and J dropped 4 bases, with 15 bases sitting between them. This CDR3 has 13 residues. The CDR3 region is CATAPGKADTQYF. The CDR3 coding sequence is TGTGCCACCGCTCCAGGGAAGGCAGATACGCAGTATTTT.

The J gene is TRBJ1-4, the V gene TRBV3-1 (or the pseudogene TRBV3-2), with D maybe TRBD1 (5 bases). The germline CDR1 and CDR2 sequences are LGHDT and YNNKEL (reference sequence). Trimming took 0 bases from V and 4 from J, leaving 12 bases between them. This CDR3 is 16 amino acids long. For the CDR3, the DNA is TGTGCCAGCAGCCAAGATCGGGGGTTGGGTAATGAAAAACTGTTTTTT. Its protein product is CASSQDRGLGNEKLFF.

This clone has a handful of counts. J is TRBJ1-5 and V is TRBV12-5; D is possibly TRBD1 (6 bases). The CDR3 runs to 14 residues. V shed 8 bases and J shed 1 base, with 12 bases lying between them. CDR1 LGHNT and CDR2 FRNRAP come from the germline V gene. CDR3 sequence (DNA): TGTGCTAGTACAGGGAATACCAGCAATCAGCCCCAGCATTTT. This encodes CASTGNTSNQPQHF.

CDR3 region: CASSMAREETQYF. CDR3 bases: TGTGCCAGCAGTATGGCGCGGGAAGAGACCCAGTACTTC. The chain employs TRBV28 and TRBJ2-5, with D tentatively TRBD2 (5 bases). The CDR3 spans 13 residues. Per the germline V gene, CDR1 is MDHEN and CDR2 is SYDVKM. Trimming took 5 bases from V and 3 from J, leaving 10 bases between them.

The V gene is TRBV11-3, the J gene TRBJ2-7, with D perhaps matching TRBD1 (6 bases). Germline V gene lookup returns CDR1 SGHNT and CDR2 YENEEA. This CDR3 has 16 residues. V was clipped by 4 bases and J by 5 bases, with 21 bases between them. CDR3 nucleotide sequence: TGTGCCAGCAGCTCCCAGATCATCAGGGGAAGAAACGAGCAGTACTTC. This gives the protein CASSSQIIRGRNEQYF.

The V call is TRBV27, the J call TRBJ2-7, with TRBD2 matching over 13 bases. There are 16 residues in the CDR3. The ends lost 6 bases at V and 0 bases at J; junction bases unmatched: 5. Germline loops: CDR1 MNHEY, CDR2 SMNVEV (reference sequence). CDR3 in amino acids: CASRGTSGTFSYEQYF. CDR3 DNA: TGTGCCAGCAGAGGGACTAGCGGGACTTTCTCCTACGAGCAGTACTTC.

The CDR3 loop is CASSEDSYGYTF. The CDR3 DNA sequence: TGTGCCAGCAGCGAGGACAGCTATGGCTACACCTTC. The genes are TRBV5-4 and TRBJ1-2; D might be TRBD1 (6 bases). This CDR3 is 12 amino acids long. Per germline, CDR1 SGHNT and CDR2 YYREEE (reference sequence). V gave up 4 bases and J gave up 4 bases, with 8 bases separating them. Complete variable domain (other parts from reference TRBV5-4 and TRBJ1-2): ETGVTQSPTHLIKTRGQQVTLRCSSQSGHNTVSWYQQALGQGPQFIFQYYREEENGRGNFPPRFSGLQFPNYSSELNVNALELDDSALYLCASSEDSYGYTFGSGTRLTVV.

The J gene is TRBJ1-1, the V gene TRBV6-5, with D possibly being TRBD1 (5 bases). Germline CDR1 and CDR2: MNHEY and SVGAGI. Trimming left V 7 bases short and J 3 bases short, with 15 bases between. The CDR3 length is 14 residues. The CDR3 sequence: CASTWSGGDTEAFF. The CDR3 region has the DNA TGTGCCAGCACCTGGTCGGGAGGGGACACTGAAGCTTTCTTT.

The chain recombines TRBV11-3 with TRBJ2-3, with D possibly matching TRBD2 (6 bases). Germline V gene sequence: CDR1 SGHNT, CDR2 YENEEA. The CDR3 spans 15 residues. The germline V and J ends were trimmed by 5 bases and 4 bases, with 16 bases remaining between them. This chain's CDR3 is CASSLSGGAADTQYF. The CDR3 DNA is TGTGCCAGCAGCCTCTCCGGGGGAGCCGCAGATACGCAGTATTTT.

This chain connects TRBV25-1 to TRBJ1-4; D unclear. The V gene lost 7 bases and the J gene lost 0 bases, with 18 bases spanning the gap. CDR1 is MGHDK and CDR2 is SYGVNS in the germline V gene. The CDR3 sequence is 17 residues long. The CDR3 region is CASTQGEGFATNEKLFF. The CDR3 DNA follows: TGTGCCAGCACGCAAGGAGAGGGATTTGCAACTAATGAAAAACTGTTTTTT.

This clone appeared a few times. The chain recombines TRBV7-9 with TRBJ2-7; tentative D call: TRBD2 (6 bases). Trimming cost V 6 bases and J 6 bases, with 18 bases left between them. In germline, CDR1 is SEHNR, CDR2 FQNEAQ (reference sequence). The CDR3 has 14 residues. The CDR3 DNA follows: TGTGCCAGCAGAGAATCAGGAGGGGACCCCGAGCAGTACTTC. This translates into CASRESGGDPEQYF.

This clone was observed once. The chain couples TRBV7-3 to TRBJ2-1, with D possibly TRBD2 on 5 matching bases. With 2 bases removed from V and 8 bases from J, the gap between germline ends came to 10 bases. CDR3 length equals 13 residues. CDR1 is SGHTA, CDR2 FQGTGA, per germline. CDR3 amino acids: CASSLGESDEQFF. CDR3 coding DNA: TGTGCCAGCAGCTTAGGGGAGTCGGATGAGCAGTTCTTC.

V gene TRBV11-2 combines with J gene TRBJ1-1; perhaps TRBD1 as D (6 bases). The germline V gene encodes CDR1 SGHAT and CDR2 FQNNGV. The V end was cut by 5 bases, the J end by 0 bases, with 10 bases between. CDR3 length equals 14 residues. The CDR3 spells CASSTYRVNTEAFF. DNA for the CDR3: TGTGCCAGCAGCACTTACAGGGTGAACACTGAAGCTTTCTTT.

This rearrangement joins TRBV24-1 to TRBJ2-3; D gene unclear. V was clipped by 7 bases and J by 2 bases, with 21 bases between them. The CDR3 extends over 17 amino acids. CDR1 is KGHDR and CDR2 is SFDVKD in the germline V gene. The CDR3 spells CATSSLRDSSDTDTQYF. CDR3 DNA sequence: TGTGCCACCAGCTCACTCCGTGATAGCTCGGACACAGATACGCAGTATTTT.

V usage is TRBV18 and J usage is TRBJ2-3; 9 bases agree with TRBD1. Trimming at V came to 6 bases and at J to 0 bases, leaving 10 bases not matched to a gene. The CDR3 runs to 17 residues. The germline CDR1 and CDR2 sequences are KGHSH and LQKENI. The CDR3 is CASSPIGTGMSTDTQYF. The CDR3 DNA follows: TGTGCCAGCTCCCCGATTGGGACAGGGATGAGCACAGATACGCAGTATTTT.

The CDR3 nucleotides read TGTGCCAGCAGCTTAGGGACTAGCGGGTTATTGGAGACCCAGTACTTC. It specifies CASSLGTSGLLETQYF. The rearrangement links TRBV11-2 to TRBJ2-5, with 11 bases matching TRBD2. Losses at the gene ends were 1 base for V and 5 bases for J; bases not matched to a gene: 6. CDR1 is SGHAT and CDR2 is FQNNGV in the germline V gene. The CDR3 loop spans 16 amino acids.

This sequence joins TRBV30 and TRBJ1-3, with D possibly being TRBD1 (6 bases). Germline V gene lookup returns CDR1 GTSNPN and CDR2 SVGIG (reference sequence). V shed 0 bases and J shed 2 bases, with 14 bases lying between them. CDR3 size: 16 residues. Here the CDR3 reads CAWSVVRGFTGNTIYF. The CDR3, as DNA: TGTGCCTGGAGTGTGGTCAGGGGCTTTACTGGAAACACCATATATTTT.

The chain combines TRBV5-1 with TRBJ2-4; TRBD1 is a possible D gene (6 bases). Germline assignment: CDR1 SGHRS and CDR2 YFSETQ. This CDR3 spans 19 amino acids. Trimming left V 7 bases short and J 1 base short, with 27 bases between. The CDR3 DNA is TGCGCCAGCCACCAGGGGCTAGCAGTTTTATGGTTCGCCAAAAACATTCAGTACTTC. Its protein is CASHQGLAVLWFAKNIQYF. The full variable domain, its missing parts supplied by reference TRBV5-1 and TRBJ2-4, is KAGVTQTPRYLIKTRGQQVTLSCSPISGHRSVSWYQQTPGQGLQFLFEYFSETQRNKGNFPGRFSGRQFSNSRSEMNVSTLELGDSALYLCASHQGLAVLWFAKNIQYFGAGTRLSVL.

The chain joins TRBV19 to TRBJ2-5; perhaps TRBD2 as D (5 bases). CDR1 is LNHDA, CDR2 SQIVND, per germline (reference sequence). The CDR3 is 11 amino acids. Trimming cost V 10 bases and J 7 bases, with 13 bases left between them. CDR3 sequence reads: CATTGVRTQYF. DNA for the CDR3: TGTGCCACCACCGGGGTAAGGACCCAGTACTTC.

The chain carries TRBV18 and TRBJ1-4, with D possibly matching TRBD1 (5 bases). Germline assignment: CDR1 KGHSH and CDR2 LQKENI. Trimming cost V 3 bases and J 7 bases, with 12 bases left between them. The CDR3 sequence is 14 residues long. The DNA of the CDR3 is TGTGCCAGCTCACCGACAGACAGCGCTGAAAAACTGTTTTTT. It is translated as CASSPTDSAEKLFF.

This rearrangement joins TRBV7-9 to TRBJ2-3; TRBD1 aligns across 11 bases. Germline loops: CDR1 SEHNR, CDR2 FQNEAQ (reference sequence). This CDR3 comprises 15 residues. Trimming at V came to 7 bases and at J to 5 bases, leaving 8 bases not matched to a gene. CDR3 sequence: CASKLDRGLVDTQYF. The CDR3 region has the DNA TGTGCCAGCAAGCTGGACAGGGGGCTAGTAGATACGCAGTATTTT.

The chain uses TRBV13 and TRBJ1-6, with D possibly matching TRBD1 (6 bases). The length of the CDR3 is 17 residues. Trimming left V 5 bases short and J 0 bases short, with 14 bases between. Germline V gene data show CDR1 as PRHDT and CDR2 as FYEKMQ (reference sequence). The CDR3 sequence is CASSLFDRLSYNSPLHF. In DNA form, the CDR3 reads TGTGCCAGCAGCCTATTCGACAGGCTCTCCTATAATTCACCCCTCCACTTT.

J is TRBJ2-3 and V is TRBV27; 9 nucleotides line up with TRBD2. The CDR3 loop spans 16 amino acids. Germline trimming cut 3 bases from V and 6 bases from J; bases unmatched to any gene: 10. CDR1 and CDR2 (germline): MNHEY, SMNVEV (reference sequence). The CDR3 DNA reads TGTGCCAGCAGTTTTAGGGGCGGGAGGGCCATGGATACGCAGTATTTT. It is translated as CASSFRGGRAMDTQYF.

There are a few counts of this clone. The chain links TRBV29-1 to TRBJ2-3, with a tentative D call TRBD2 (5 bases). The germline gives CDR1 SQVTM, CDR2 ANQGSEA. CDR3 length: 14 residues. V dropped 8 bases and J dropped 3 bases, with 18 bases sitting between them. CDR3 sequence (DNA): TGCAGCTACGGGCTAGCAGTCCGGACAGATACGCAGTATTTT. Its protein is CSYGLAVRTDTQYF.

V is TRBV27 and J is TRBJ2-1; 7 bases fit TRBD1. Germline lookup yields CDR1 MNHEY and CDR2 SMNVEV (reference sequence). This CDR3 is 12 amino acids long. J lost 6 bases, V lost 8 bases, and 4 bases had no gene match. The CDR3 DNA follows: TGTGCCAGCTCGTGGGACAGCAATGAGCAGTTCTTC. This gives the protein CASSWDSNEQFF.

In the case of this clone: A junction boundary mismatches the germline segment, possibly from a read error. CDR3 sequence (DNA): TGTGCCAGCAGTGAAAAAGTTGGCGGCTGGACTCTGGACTTC. Protein sequence: CASSEKVGGWTLDF. J is TRBJ2-7 and V is TRBV6-1; D possibly corresponds to TRBD2 (5 bases). The CDR3 has 14 residues. Germline V lookup: CDR1 MNHNS, CDR2 SASEGT.